The 29 T cell receptor beta chains below were found in one sample sequenced in a study of CD8 T cells in Susac syndrome. After extraction with the RNeasy kit, roughly 0.45 to 1 ug of the RNA was reverse transcribed using random hexamers. MiXCR, run by TCRdb on the immunoSEQ multiplex PCR reads, gives a single entry per CDR3 protein. The sample records about 190,000 distinct CDR3 sequences, roughly 92% being singletons. Input material: CD4+ T cells from PBMCs. The origin of the receptors is a human donor in good health.

The table lists this clonotype with a count of one. The CDR3 here is CSASDMGAGTSYEQYV. The CDR3 coding sequence is TGCAGTGCTAGTGACATGGGGGCTGGAACCTCCTACGAGCAGTACGTC. The V call is TRBV20-1, the J call TRBJ2-7; D is possibly TRBD1 (6 bases). The ends were cut back, 3 bases at V and 0 bases at J, with 18 bases in the middle. The CDR3 consists of 16 residues. Germline assignment: CDR1 DFQATT and CDR2 SNEGSKA (reference sequence).

This clonotype was detected once. The gene calls are TRBV5-1 and TRBJ2-1; no clear D. The CDR3 sequence is 14 residues long. Looked up from germline, CDR1 is SGHRS and CDR2 is YFSETQ. V was clipped by 6 bases and J by 0 bases, with 10 bases between them. CDR3 loop: CASKTRFSYNEQFF. Here the CDR3 DNA reads TGCGCCAGCAAGACGCGGTTCTCCTACAATGAGCAGTTCTTC.

The gene calls are TRBV7-2 and TRBJ1-3, with D unclear. The ends were cut back, 5 bases at V and 0 bases at J, with 23 bases in the middle. The CDR3 consists of 19 residues. The V gene's germline CDR1 is SGHTA and CDR2 FQGNSA. In nucleotides, the CDR3 is TGTGCCAGCAGCCCACCTGGGCGTAGGCCCCCAGTCTCTGGAAACACCATATATTTT. This codes for CASSPPGRRPPVSGNTIYF. Variable domain in full (rest from reference TRBV7-2 and TRBJ1-3): GAGVSQSPSNKVTEKGKDVELRCDPISGHTALYWYRQSLGQGLEFLIYFQGNSAPDKSGLPSDRFSAERTGGSVSTLTIQRTQQEDSAVYLCASSPPGRRPPVSGNTIYFGEGSWLTVV.

This chain uses TRBV29-1 with TRBJ1-2, with D uncertain. CDR1 is SQVTM, CDR2 ANQGSEA, per germline. The CDR3 runs 11 residues. V was clipped by 2 bases and J by 5 bases, with 6 bases between them. The CDR3 sequence is CSVEIEYGYTF. CDR3 coding DNA: TGCAGCGTTGAAATAGAATATGGCTACACCTTC.

J is TRBJ1-3 and V is TRBV3-1; unclear D gene. In germline, CDR1 is LGHDT, CDR2 YNNKEL (reference sequence). The V end lost 1 base, the J end lost 0 bases, and 7 bases lay between the germline ends. The CDR3 has 15 amino acids. CDR3 protein: CASSQGTDSGNTIYF. For the CDR3, the DNA is TGTGCCAGCAGCCAAGGGACGGACTCTGGAAACACCATATATTTT.

V and J are TRBV4-1 and TRBJ2-3, with 8 bases identical to TRBD2. This CDR3 comprises 18 residues. In germline, CDR1 is MGHRA, CDR2 YSYEKL. J was trimmed by 1 base and V by 4 bases; bases with no gene match: 13. As DNA, the CDR3 is TGCGCCAGCAGCCGGCTAGCGGGCGTTACCCCGGGCACAGATACGCAGTATTTT. It is translated as CASSRLAGVTPGTDTQYF.

The CDR3 nucleotides are TGTGCCATCAGTAGCCCGACTAGAGAGGTCGGGGAGCTGTTTTTT. Encoded protein: CAISSPTREVGELFF. The chain recombines TRBV10-3 with TRBJ2-2, with a weak D call TRBD2 (6 bases). Germline V gene data show CDR1 as ENHRY and CDR2 as SYGVKD. The CDR3 is 15 residues long. V dropped 5 bases and J dropped 7 bases, with 17 bases sitting between them.

V and J are TRBV9 and TRBJ2-1, with D possibly matching TRBD2 (7 bases). Trimming pared 3 bases from V and 2 bases from J, leaving 12 bases between. The CDR3 is 15 residues long. Germline loops: CDR1 SGDLS, CDR2 YYNGEE. CDR3: CASSEGGDTYNEQFF. Here the CDR3 DNA reads TGTGCCAGCAGCGAGGGGGGGGACACCTACAATGAGCAGTTCTTC. Combining the CDR3 with reference TRBV9 and TRBJ2-1 gives the whole variable domain DSGVTQTPKHLITATGQRVTLRCSPRSGDLSVYWYQQSLDQGLQFLIQYYNGEERAKGNILERFSAQQFPDLHSELNLSSLELGDSALYFCASSEGGDTYNEQFFGPGTRLTVL.

This rearrangement joins TRBV19 to TRBJ1-2; the D is unclear. The CDR3 extends over 13 amino acids. Trimming shortened V by 3 bases and J by 2 bases, and 7 bases separated the two germline ends. CDR1 is LNHDA and CDR2 is SQIVND in the germline V gene (reference sequence). DNA of the CDR3: TGTGCCAGTAGTATTAGGGAGAACTATGGCTACACCTTC. Protein: CASSIRENYGYTF.

V gene TRBV20-1 combines with J gene TRBJ1-6; D unresolved. Trimming pared 1 base from V and 7 bases from J, leaving 8 bases between. The CDR3 is 13 residues long. Per germline, CDR1 DFQATT and CDR2 SNEGSKA (reference sequence). CDR3 region: CSARVDRNSPLHF. The DNA for the CDR3 is TGCAGTGCTAGAGTGGACCGAAATTCACCCCTCCACTTT.

This clonotype occurred once. The V and J genes are TRBV3-1 and TRBJ2-1; 8 nucleotides line up with TRBD2. The CDR3 has 16 residues. Germline values: CDR1 LGHDT, CDR2 YNNKEL (reference sequence). Unmatched junction bases numbered 15, after V lost 8 bases and J lost 6 bases. CDR3 DNA: TGTGCCAGCGAACCGCGGGGACGGGGGGGCGGCAATGAGCAGTTCTTC. Encoded protein: CASEPRGRGGGNEQFF.

The chain has TRBV28 and TRBJ2-3; a possible D gene is TRBD1 (6 bases). This CDR3 has 16 residues. Trimming left V 7 bases short and J 6 bases short, with 23 bases between. Germline CDR1 is MDHEN and CDR2 is SYDVKM. This chain's CDR3 is CASIPVGGQGPDTQYF. The CDR3 nucleotides read TGTGCCAGCATTCCCGTAGGGGGACAAGGACCGGATACGCAGTATTTT. The full variable domain, its missing parts supplied by reference TRBV28 and TRBJ2-3, is DVKVTQSSRYLVKRTGEKVFLECVQDMDHENMFWYRQDPGLGLRLIYFSYDVKMKEKGDIPEGYSVSREKKERFSLILESASTNQTSMYLCASIPVGGQGPDTQYFGPGTRLTVL.

The genes are TRBV5-1 and TRBJ2-7; no firm D call. Trimming removed 1 base at V and 7 bases at J, with 12 bases between. This CDR3 is 13 amino acids long. Germline CDR1 SGHRS, CDR2 YFSETQ. The CDR3 DNA is TGCGCCAGCAGCTTGAACCGGGTAGGGGAGCAGTACTTC. As protein: CASSLNRVGEQYF. The whole variable domain, remainder taken from reference TRBV5-1 and TRBJ2-7, is KAGVTQTPRYLIKTRGQQVTLSCSPISGHRSVSWYQQTPGQGLQFLFEYFSETQRNKGNFPGRFSGRQFSNSRSEMNVSTLELGDSALYLCASSLNRVGEQYFGPGTRLTVT.

The J gene is TRBJ2-7, the V gene TRBV6-5, with TRBD1 identical over 9 bases. Looked up from germline, CDR1 is MNHEY and CDR2 is SVGAGI. CDR3 length: 18 amino acids. V lost 2 bases and J lost 4; bases outside the gene matches: 15. Here the CDR3 reads CASSYNWVGQGSRYEQYF. CDR3 in DNA: TGTGCCAGCAGTTACAATTGGGTCGGACAGGGGAGTCGGTACGAGCAGTACTTC.

V and J are TRBV12-3 or TRBV12-4 and TRBJ2-2; 7 bases match TRBD2. The ends lost 4 bases at V and 5 bases at J; junction bases unmatched: 4. The CDR3 has 14 amino acids. CDR3 coding DNA: TGTGCCAGCAGTTCGCGGGGGTTTACCGGGGAGCTGTTTTTT. Its protein product is CASSSRGFTGELFF.

This clonotype was counted once. The chain links TRBV5-1 to TRBJ2-3; TRBD1 matches at 8 bases. V shed 1 base and J 5 bases; nucleotides not matched to a gene: 9. Germline values: CDR1 SGHRS, CDR2 YFSETQ. The CDR3 is made up of 16 amino acids. The CDR3 sequence: CASSLNGQGSGDTQYF. The CDR3 DNA reads TGCGCCAGCAGCTTGAATGGACAGGGAAGTGGAGATACGCAGTATTTT.

V gene TRBV3-1 combines with J gene TRBJ1-1; D possibly corresponds to TRBD1 (6 bases). CDR1 LGHDT and CDR2 YNNKEL come from the germline V gene (reference sequence). The CDR3 has 13 residues. V lost 10 bases and J lost 2, with 14 bases in between. The CDR3 reads CATVDRLNTEAFF. The CDR3 DNA reads as TGTGCCACCGTGGACAGACTCAACACTGAAGCTTTCTTT.

J is TRBJ2-3 and V is TRBV6-2 or TRBV6-3; D is uncertain. This CDR3 region has 14 residues. Looked up from germline, CDR1 is MNHEY and CDR2 is SVGEGT. Deletions cut 5 bases from V and 0 bases from J, with 9 bases between. CDR3 sequence reads: CASSRASSTDTQYF. The CDR3 DNA sequence: TGTGCCAGCAGTCGAGCTTCTAGCACAGATACGCAGTATTTT.

This chain links TRBV20-1 with TRBJ2-1, with 8 positions matching TRBD1. Germline CDR1 and CDR2: DFQATT and SNEGSKA (reference sequence). The CDR3 has 14 residues. The J segment lost 8 bases and the V segment lost 1 base, leaving 7 bases of the junction unmatched. The DNA for the CDR3 is TGCAGTGCTAGAGTTCAGGGGGCTGTATATGAGCAGTTCTTC. This codes for CSARVQGAVYEQFF.

The gene calls are TRBV2 and TRBJ1-4, with TRBD1 matching 7 bases. The junction had 10 bases not matched to a gene; V was cut back by 10 bases and J by 8 bases. Looked up from germline, CDR1 is SNHLY and CDR2 is FYNNEI. This CDR3 contains 13 residues. CDR3 residues: CATHRGEDEKLFF. The CDR3 DNA sequence: TGTGCCACACACAGGGGAGAGGACGAAAAACTGTTTTTT.

J is TRBJ2-1 and V is TRBV3-1; a possible D gene is TRBD1 (5 bases). Germline CDR1 is LGHDT and CDR2 is YNNKEL (reference sequence). This CDR3 has 14 amino acids. V lost 0 bases and J lost 8, with 11 bases in between. Here the CDR3 reads CASSQDVGPDEQFF. The CDR3 region has the DNA TGTGCCAGCAGCCAAGACGTGGGGCCGGATGAGCAGTTCTTC.

The rearrangement joins TRBV12-3 or TRBV12-4 to TRBJ2-7, with D unresolved. The CDR3 has 12 amino acids. V gave up 1 base and J gave up 7 bases, with 8 bases separating them. CDR3 DNA sequence: TGTGCCAGCAGTTTAGAACCCCGGGAGCAGTACTTC. This gives the protein CASSLEPREQYF.

This rearrangement joins TRBV12-3 or TRBV12-4 to TRBJ2-1; TRBD2 is a possible D gene (5 bases). This CDR3 contains 15 residues. Deletions cut 6 bases from V and 8 bases from J, with 20 bases between. CDR3 coding DNA: TGTGCCAGCAGAAGGGCGGGCCCCAAGGGAGATGAGCAGTTCTTC. Translated: CASRRAGPKGDEQFF.

CDR3 region: CASSQGNGDYGYTF. The CDR3 DNA follows: TGTGCCAGCAGCCAAGGGAACGGGGACTATGGCTACACCTTC. The V call is TRBV3-1, the J call TRBJ1-2; D call uncertain. Germline V gene data show CDR1 as LGHDT and CDR2 as YNNKEL (reference sequence). The CDR3 covers 14 residues. The V end lost 1 base, the J end lost 3 bases, and 9 bases lay between the germline ends. Full variable domain (remainder filled in from reference TRBV3-1 and TRBJ1-2): DTAVSQTPKYLVTQMGNDKSIKCEQNLGHDTMYWYKQDSKKFLKIMFSYNNKELIINETVPNRFSPKSPDKAHLNLHINSLELGDSAVYFCASSQGNGDYGYTFGSGTRLTVV.

The rearrangement links TRBV9 to TRBJ2-1, with D maybe TRBD1 (6 bases). Germline CDR1 SGDLS, CDR2 YYNGEE. The CDR3 loop spans 16 amino acids. V lost 0 bases, J lost 3 bases, and 13 bases lay in between. For the CDR3, the DNA is TGTGCCAGCAGCGTAGCTGGGGGCGGGTTCTACAATGAGCAGTTCTTC. Amino acid sequence: CASSVAGGGFYNEQFF.

V is TRBV23-1 and J is TRBJ1-5; D is perhaps TRBD1 (5 bases). TRBV23-1 is an ORF, and what it does is uncertain. This CDR3 comprises 15 residues. V lost 4 bases to trimming and J lost 4 bases, with 14 bases between them. CDR3 in DNA: TGCGCCAGCAGTCTCGACCAGGGTTTAAATCAGCCCCAGCATTTT. Translating gives CASSLDQGLNQPQHF.

The chain links TRBV7-9 to TRBJ1-5; D unresolved. Germline assignment: CDR1 SEHNR and CDR2 FQNEAQ (reference sequence). V was clipped by 1 base and J by 7 bases, with 8 bases between them. This CDR3 has 13 residues. The CDR3 region has the DNA TGTGCCAGCAGCTTAGGAAGGGAGCAGCCCCAGCATTTT. This gives the protein CASSLGREQPQHF.

The chain uses TRBV7-2 and TRBJ1-1; D not certain. Trimming cost V 5 bases and J 1 base, with 14 bases left between them. Germline-derived CDR1 and CDR2 are SGHTA and FQGNSA. The CDR3 contains 15 residues. The CDR3 loop is CASSVGLAGNTEAFF. The CDR3 nucleotides read TGTGCCAGCAGCGTAGGGCTAGCGGGGAACACTGAAGCTTTCTTT. Variable domain in full (rest from reference TRBV7-2 and TRBJ1-1): GAGVSQSPSNKVTEKGKDVELRCDPISGHTALYWYRQSLGQGLEFLIYFQGNSAPDKSGLPSDRFSAERTGGSVSTLTIQRTQQEDSAVYLCASSVGLAGNTEAFFGQGTRLTVV.

The chain recombines TRBV20-1 with TRBJ2-5, with 12 bases lining up with TRBD2. Germline loops: CDR1 DFQATT, CDR2 SNEGSKA (reference sequence). CDR3 length equals 14 residues. Germline trimming cut 4 bases from V and 7 bases from J; bases unmatched to any gene: 7. DNA for the CDR3: TGCAGTGCTACCCCGGAGACTAGCGGGGGGACCCAGTACTTC. Translating gives CSATPETSGGTQYF.